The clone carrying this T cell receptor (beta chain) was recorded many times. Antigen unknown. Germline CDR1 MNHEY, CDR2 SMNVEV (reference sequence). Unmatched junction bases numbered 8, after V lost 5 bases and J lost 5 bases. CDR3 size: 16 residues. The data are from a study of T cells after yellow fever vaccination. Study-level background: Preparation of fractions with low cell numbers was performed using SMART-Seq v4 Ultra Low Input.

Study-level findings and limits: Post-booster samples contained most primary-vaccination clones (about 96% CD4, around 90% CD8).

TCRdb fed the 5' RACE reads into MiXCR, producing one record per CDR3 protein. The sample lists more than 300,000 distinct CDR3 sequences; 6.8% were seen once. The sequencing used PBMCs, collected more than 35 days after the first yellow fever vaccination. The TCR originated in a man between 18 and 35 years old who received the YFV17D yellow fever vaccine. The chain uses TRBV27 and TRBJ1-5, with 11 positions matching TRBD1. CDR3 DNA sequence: TGTGCCAGCAGTCCGGCCCGGACAGGGGGCGATCAGCCCCAGCATTTT. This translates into CASSPARTGGDQPQHF.